These 25 T cell receptor beta chains came from one sample sequenced in a study of blood T cell repertoires in COVID-19. Profiled with immunoSEQ multiplex PCR; TCRdb holds only in-frame clones, not every one. The profile shows a few hundred thousand clones, roughly 90% of them singletons. The sample consisted of peripheral blood. Receptors were obtained from a woman in her 30s with COVID-19, enrolled during active disease.

The chain links TRBV5-1 to TRBJ1-6; D uncertain. The germline V gene encodes CDR1 SGHRS and CDR2 YFSETQ. This CDR3 contains 18 residues. V was pared by 4 bases and J by 5 bases, with 22 bases between. CDR3 nucleotide sequence: TGCGCCAGCAGCGAAAAATGGTCGAGAGCAACCCATAATTCACCCCTCCACTTT. Encoded protein: CASSEKWSRATHNSPLHF.

This clone has only one observation. The CDR3 DNA reads TGTGCCCAGGGGACCAACACTGAAGCTTTCTTT. It codes for CAQGTNTEAFF. The chain carries TRBV30 and TRBJ1-1, with TRBD1 as a possible D gene (6 bases). CDR3 length equals 11 residues. The ends were cut back, 8 bases at V and 2 bases at J, with 9 bases in the middle. Per germline, CDR1 GTSNPN and CDR2 SVGIG (reference sequence). The entire variable domain, with the rest obtained from reference TRBV30 and TRBJ1-1, is as follows: SQTIHQWPATLVQPVGSPLSLECTVEGTSNPNLYWYRQAAGRGLQLLFYSVGIGQISSEVPQNLSASRPQDRQFILSSKKLLLSDSGFYLCAQGTNTEAFFGQGTRLTVV.

The chain employs TRBV27 and TRBJ2-2; tentatively, D is TRBD2 (6 bases). Germline V gives CDR1 MNHEY, CDR2 SMNVEV (reference sequence). This CDR3 comprises 15 residues. V lost 4 bases and J 1 base, leaving 10 bases between the germline ends. The CDR3 region has the DNA TGTGCCAGCAGTTGGCGGAGGGTGAACACCGGGGAGCTGTTTTTT. Encoded protein: CASSWRRVNTGELFF.

The V gene is TRBV5-6, the J gene TRBJ1-3; D call uncertain. The CDR3 totals 13 residues. CDR1 and CDR2 from the germline V gene are SGHDT and YYEEEE. V gave up 3 bases and J gave up 0 bases, with 4 bases separating them. The CDR3 spells CASSSVSGNTIYF. CDR3 in DNA: TGTGCCAGCAGCTCCGTCTCTGGAAACACCATATATTTT. Filled out from reference TRBV5-6 and TRBJ1-3, the complete variable domain reads DAGVTQSPTHLIKTRGQQVTLRCSPKSGHDTVSWYQQALGQGPQFIFQYYEEEERQRGNFPDRFSGHQFPNYSSELNVNALLLGDSALYLCASSSVSGNTIYFGEGSWLTVV.

The chain combines TRBV7-6 with TRBJ2-6, with a weak D call TRBD1 (5 bases). The CDR3 has 16 residues. Trimming pared 5 bases from V and 4 bases from J, leaving 15 bases between. Germline CDR1 SGHVS, CDR2 FNYEAQ. In DNA form, the CDR3 reads TGTGCCAGCAGCCCCACCGCAGGGCCAGGGGCCAACGTCCTGACTTTC. It codes for CASSPTAGPGANVLTF.

The chain couples TRBV7-9 to TRBJ1-6; 7 bases are a match to TRBD1. The CDR3 totals 12 residues. V lost 5 bases, J lost 11 bases, and 3 bases stayed unmatched. Germline CDR1 and CDR2: SEHNR and FQNEAQ (reference sequence). The CDR3 DNA sequence: TGTGCCAGCAGCGCGGGACAGACACCCCTCCACTTT. Translation: CASSAGQTPLHF.

V is TRBV19 and J is TRBJ1-2, with 7 bases fitting TRBD1. CDR3 length equals 15 residues. In germline, CDR1 is LNHDA, CDR2 SQIVND (reference sequence). Unmatched junction bases numbered 8, after V lost 3 bases and J lost 4 bases. The CDR3 loop reads CASSIRQGRAYGYTF. The CDR3 bases are TGTGCCAGTAGTATCCGACAGGGCCGTGCCTATGGCTACACCTTC.

The chain is built from TRBV7-8 and TRBJ2-5, with D possibly being TRBD2 (6 bases). This CDR3 has 13 amino acids. The V and J ends lost 0 bases and 4 bases respectively, with 6 bases between them. CDR1 is SGHVS and CDR2 is FQNEAQ in the germline V gene. The CDR3 loop is CASSLAGGETQYF. CDR3 bases: TGTGCCAGCAGCTTAGCGGGAGGAGAGACCCAGTACTTC.

The chain is built from TRBV30 and TRBJ1-2; D uncertain. Germline loops: CDR1 GTSNPN, CDR2 SVGIG (reference sequence). This CDR3 is 13 amino acids long. V was shortened by 3 bases and J by 3 bases, with 11 bases between the two germline ends. CDR3 sequence (DNA): TGTGCCTGGAGGAGGTCTCGTGACTATGGCTACACCTTC. Translation gives CAWRRSRDYGYTF.

This clone has just one count. This chain joins TRBV2 and TRBJ2-2; 7 bases line up with TRBD2. The V gene's germline CDR1 is SNHLY and CDR2 FYNNEI. This CDR3 has 15 amino acids. With V trimmed by 8 bases and J by 2 bases, 8 bases remained unmatched. As DNA, the CDR3 is TGTGCCAGCTACGGGACTACCTTAAACACCGGGGAGCTGTTTTTT. It encodes CASYGTTLNTGELFF.

V is TRBV6-5 and J is TRBJ2-5; 9 bases are shared with TRBD1. The CDR3 is 14 amino acids. The germline V gene has CDR1 MNHEY and CDR2 SVGAGI. J gave up 3 bases and V 7 bases, and 6 bases lay outside the gene matches. CDR3 in amino acids: CASMDRGKKETQYF. In DNA form, the CDR3 reads TGTGCCAGCATGGACAGGGGCAAAAAAGAGACCCAGTACTTC.

The sample holds one count of this clone. V gene TRBV2 combines with J gene TRBJ2-3; tentatively, D is TRBD2 (6 bases). Trimming removed 11 bases at V and 0 bases at J, with 15 bases between. This CDR3 is built from 14 residues. Germline CDR1 is SNHLY and CDR2 is FYNNEI. CDR3 coding DNA: TGTGCCGGAAAAACGGGACTCAGCACAGATACGCAGTATTTT. Protein: CAGKTGLSTDTQYF. The complete variable domain, with remaining parts taken from reference TRBV2 and TRBJ2-3, reads EPEVTQTPSHQVTQMGQEVILRCVPISNHLYFYWYRQILGQKVEFLVSFYNNEISEKSEIFDDQFSVERPDGSNFTLKIRSTKLEDSAMYFCAGKTGLSTDTQYFGPGTRLTVL.

This sequence joins TRBV4-1 and TRBJ2-3, with 7 bases matching TRBD2. The V gene's germline CDR1 is MGHRA and CDR2 YSYEKL. V lost 4 bases to trimming and J lost 6 bases; unmatched junction nucleotides: 7. The length of the CDR3 is 14 residues. The CDR3 loop is CASSLAGSGDTQYF. CDR3 DNA sequence: TGCGCCAGCAGCCTAGCGGGTTCGGGGGATACGCAGTATTTT.

This chain joins TRBV7-3 and TRBJ1-1; D is uncertain. CDR1 SGHTA and CDR2 FQGTGA come from the germline V gene. The CDR3 has 14 amino acids. Trimming cost V 1 base and J 1 base, with 7 bases left between them. CDR3 DNA sequence: TGTGCCAGCAGCTTAAGTCGGGGGAACACTGAAGCTTTCTTT. Translation gives CASSLSRGNTEAFF.

The J gene is TRBJ1-2, the V gene TRBV4-1, with D unresolved. Trimming removed 0 bases from V and 4 bases from J, with 15 bases in between. Looked up from germline, CDR1 is MGHRA and CDR2 is YSYEKL. This CDR3 region has 16 residues. As DNA, the CDR3 is TGCGCCAGCAGCCAAGATGCAGCCCGGGGTCTCTATGGCTACACCTTC. Amino acids: CASSQDAARGLYGYTF.

This CDR3 is CASSTYRRGTEAFF. The DNA for the CDR3 is TGTGCCAGCAGCACCTACAGGAGAGGCACTGAAGCTTTCTTT. The gene calls are TRBV7-2 and TRBJ1-1; a possible D gene is TRBD1 (5 bases). Germline CDR1 is SGHTA and CDR2 is FQGNSA. Trimming left V 5 bases short and J 4 bases short, with 14 bases between. The CDR3 has 14 residues.

The table lists this clone with a few counts. The rearrangement joins TRBV4-1 to TRBJ1-4; perhaps TRBD1 as D (6 bases). The CDR3 has 15 amino acids. The germline V gene has CDR1 MGHRA and CDR2 YSYEKL. Trimming stripped 2 bases from V and 8 bases from J, with 15 bases between. The CDR3 loop is CASSQPTGLGEKLFF. The CDR3 coding sequence is TGCGCCAGCAGCCAACCTACAGGGTTGGGGGAAAAACTGTTTTTT.

The CDR3 bases are TGTGCCAGCAGTGAACTACAGATCAATGAGCAGTTCTTC. It yields the protein CASSELQINEQFF. This chain joins TRBV2 and TRBJ2-1; D ambiguous. Trimming shortened V by 2 bases and J by 6 bases, and 8 bases separated the two germline ends. CDR1 is SNHLY, CDR2 FYNNEI, per germline. This CDR3 is 13 amino acids long.

This chain connects TRBV28 to TRBJ1-2; the D gene is possibly TRBD1 (5 bases). Trimming took 6 bases from V and 0 from J, leaving 14 bases between them. The CDR3 runs to 15 residues. The germline V gene encodes CDR1 MDHEN and CDR2 SYDVKM. CDR3 protein: CASSRGDAANYGYTF. The CDR3 nucleotides read TGTGCCAGCAGCCGGGGGGACGCTGCTAACTATGGCTACACCTTC.

The chain links TRBV7-2 to TRBJ1-5; possible D gene TRBD1, 6 bases. Germline CDR1 reads SGHTA; CDR2 reads FQGNSA. The CDR3 covers 13 residues. V was pared by 5 bases and J by 7 bases, with 12 bases between. In DNA form, the CDR3 reads TGTGCCAGCAGCCTCAGGGGCGGGCAGCCCCAGCATTTT. It yields the protein CASSLRGGQPQHF.

The J gene is TRBJ1-3, the V gene TRBV7-2; TRBD1 matches at 7 bases. The CDR3 is 14 amino acids. Germline V gives CDR1 SGHTA, CDR2 FQGNSA. Unmatched junction bases numbered 4, after V lost 3 bases and J lost 5 bases. The CDR3 loop is CASSFSRGRNTIYF. The CDR3 DNA reads TGTGCCAGCAGCTTTTCGAGGGGGCGAAACACCATATATTTT.

The V and J genes are TRBV7-9 and TRBJ2-7; no clear D. V was trimmed by 0 bases and J by 5 bases, leaving 8 bases between them. CDR1 and CDR2 (germline): SEHNR, FQNEAQ (reference sequence). The CDR3 extends over 13 amino acids. CDR3 protein: CASSLALSDEQYF. CDR3 sequence (DNA): TGTGCCAGCAGCTTAGCCCTCTCTGACGAGCAGTACTTC.

V is TRBV7-9 and J is TRBJ2-2; possibly TRBD1 for D (5 bases). V was pared by 8 bases and J by 7 bases, with 17 bases between. This CDR3 comprises 14 residues. Germline V gene data show CDR1 as SEHNR and CDR2 as FQNEAQ (reference sequence). The CDR3, as DNA: TGTGCCAGCGGTCTGTGGCAGGGCGGCGGGGAGCTGTTTTTT. It encodes CASGLWQGGGELFF.

J is TRBJ2-7 and V is TRBV18; TRBD1 aligns across 7 bases. V gave up 2 bases and J gave up 3 bases; unmatched junction bases: 4. Germline CDR1 and CDR2: KGHSH and LQKENI. This CDR3 is 14 amino acids long. The CDR3 DNA is TGTGCCAGCTCACCAGACAGGGCCCACTACGAGCAGTACTTC. It translates to CASSPDRAHYEQYF.

This clone was counted a few times. This chain links TRBV5-1 with TRBJ2-3; D might be TRBD2 (6 bases). The CDR3 is 14 amino acids. V was cut by 2 bases and J by 5 bases, with 12 bases left in between. Germline CDR1 SGHRS, CDR2 YFSETQ. The CDR3 bases are TGCGCCAGCAGCTTAGGCGGGATTAGAGATACGCAGTATTTT. This codes for CASSLGGIRDTQYF.